This T cell receptor beta chain comes out of a study of type 1 and type 2 diabetes patients. Amplification started from genomic DNA. The TCR beta CDR3 region was amplified using 30 forward and 13 reverse primers. MiXCR, run by TCRdb on the multiplex PCR reads, gives a single entry per CDR3 protein. The repertoire holds about 250,000 distinct CDR3 sequences, around 50% seen once, with approximately 13% in the top ten. The CDR3 is made up of 15 amino acids. Germline CDR1 reads MDHEN; CDR2 reads SYDVKM. The V gene lost 6 bases and the J gene lost 3 bases, with 18 bases spanning the gap. Each diabetic donor fulfilled classification criteria for either type 1 or type 2.

The rearrangement joins TRBV28 to TRBJ2-7, with D tentatively TRBD2 (5 bases). The sequenced sample consisted of peripheral blood mononuclear cells (PBMCs). The sequence was collected from a man aged 18 to 30 with type 2 diabetes. The CDR3 DNA sequence: TGTGCCAGCAGCTGGCTGGGAGACCCACTCTACGAGCAGTACTTC. This codes for CASSWLGDPLYEQYF.